This T cell receptor beta chain was sequenced for a study of cytomegalovirus exposure and HLA in healthy donors. The study's findings and limits: Clusters of TCRs from the first cohort tended to co-occur in the approximately 120 validation repertoires (as a later analysis found). Testing in vitro showed a few CMV-associated chains specific for CMV antigens.

Concerning this clone itself: The antigen is undetermined.

The germline V gene encodes CDR1 MDHEN and CDR2 SYDVKM. This CDR3 comprises 12 residues. V lost 6 bases, J lost 9 bases, and 3 bases stayed unmatched. The table came from immunoSEQ multiplex PCR; TCRdb's copy has only in-frame clones and leaves some out. The sample consists of fewer than 350,000 clones, approximately 90% of them appearing once. This TCR derives from a woman aged 18-35 years in good health and CMV-seronegative. Sample: PBMCs. The V gene is TRBV28, the J gene TRBJ2-1; 9 bases are a match to TRBD1. The CDR3 region has the DNA TGTGCCAGCAGCTACAGGGGGCGTGAGCAGTTCTTC. This sequence encodes CASSYRGREQFF.